This T cell receptor beta chain was identified during a study of OX40 agonist ivuxolimab in advanced cancers. Germline V lookup: CDR1 SGDLS, CDR2 YYNGEE. Trimming stripped 0 bases from V and 1 base from J, with 10 bases between. CDR3 size: 15 residues. There are a few counts of this clone. Assay used: immunoSEQ multiplex PCR; TCRdb lists only in-frame clones, some missing. The repertoire holds approximately 75,000 clones, with about 78% as singletons. The sample consisted of CD4+ or CD8+ T cells sorted from blood, taken in a trial of the OX40 agonist ivuxolimab. The chain joins TRBV9 to TRBJ1-1, with D possibly being TRBD1 (5 bases). The TCR sequence derives from an adult with an advanced solid tumor such as melanoma, head and neck, liver or kidney cancer. This CDR3 reads CASSVAGGWNTEAFF. The CDR3 bases are TGTGCCAGCAGCGTAGCTGGGGGATGGAACACTGAAGCTTTCTTT. Using reference TRBV9 and TRBJ1-1 for the parts outside the CDR3, the full variable domain is DSGVTQTPKHLITATGQRVTLRCSPRSGDLSVYWYQQSLDQGLQFLIQYYNGEERAKGNILERFSAQQFPDLHSELNLSSLELGDSALYFCASSVAGGWNTEAFFGQGTRLTVV.